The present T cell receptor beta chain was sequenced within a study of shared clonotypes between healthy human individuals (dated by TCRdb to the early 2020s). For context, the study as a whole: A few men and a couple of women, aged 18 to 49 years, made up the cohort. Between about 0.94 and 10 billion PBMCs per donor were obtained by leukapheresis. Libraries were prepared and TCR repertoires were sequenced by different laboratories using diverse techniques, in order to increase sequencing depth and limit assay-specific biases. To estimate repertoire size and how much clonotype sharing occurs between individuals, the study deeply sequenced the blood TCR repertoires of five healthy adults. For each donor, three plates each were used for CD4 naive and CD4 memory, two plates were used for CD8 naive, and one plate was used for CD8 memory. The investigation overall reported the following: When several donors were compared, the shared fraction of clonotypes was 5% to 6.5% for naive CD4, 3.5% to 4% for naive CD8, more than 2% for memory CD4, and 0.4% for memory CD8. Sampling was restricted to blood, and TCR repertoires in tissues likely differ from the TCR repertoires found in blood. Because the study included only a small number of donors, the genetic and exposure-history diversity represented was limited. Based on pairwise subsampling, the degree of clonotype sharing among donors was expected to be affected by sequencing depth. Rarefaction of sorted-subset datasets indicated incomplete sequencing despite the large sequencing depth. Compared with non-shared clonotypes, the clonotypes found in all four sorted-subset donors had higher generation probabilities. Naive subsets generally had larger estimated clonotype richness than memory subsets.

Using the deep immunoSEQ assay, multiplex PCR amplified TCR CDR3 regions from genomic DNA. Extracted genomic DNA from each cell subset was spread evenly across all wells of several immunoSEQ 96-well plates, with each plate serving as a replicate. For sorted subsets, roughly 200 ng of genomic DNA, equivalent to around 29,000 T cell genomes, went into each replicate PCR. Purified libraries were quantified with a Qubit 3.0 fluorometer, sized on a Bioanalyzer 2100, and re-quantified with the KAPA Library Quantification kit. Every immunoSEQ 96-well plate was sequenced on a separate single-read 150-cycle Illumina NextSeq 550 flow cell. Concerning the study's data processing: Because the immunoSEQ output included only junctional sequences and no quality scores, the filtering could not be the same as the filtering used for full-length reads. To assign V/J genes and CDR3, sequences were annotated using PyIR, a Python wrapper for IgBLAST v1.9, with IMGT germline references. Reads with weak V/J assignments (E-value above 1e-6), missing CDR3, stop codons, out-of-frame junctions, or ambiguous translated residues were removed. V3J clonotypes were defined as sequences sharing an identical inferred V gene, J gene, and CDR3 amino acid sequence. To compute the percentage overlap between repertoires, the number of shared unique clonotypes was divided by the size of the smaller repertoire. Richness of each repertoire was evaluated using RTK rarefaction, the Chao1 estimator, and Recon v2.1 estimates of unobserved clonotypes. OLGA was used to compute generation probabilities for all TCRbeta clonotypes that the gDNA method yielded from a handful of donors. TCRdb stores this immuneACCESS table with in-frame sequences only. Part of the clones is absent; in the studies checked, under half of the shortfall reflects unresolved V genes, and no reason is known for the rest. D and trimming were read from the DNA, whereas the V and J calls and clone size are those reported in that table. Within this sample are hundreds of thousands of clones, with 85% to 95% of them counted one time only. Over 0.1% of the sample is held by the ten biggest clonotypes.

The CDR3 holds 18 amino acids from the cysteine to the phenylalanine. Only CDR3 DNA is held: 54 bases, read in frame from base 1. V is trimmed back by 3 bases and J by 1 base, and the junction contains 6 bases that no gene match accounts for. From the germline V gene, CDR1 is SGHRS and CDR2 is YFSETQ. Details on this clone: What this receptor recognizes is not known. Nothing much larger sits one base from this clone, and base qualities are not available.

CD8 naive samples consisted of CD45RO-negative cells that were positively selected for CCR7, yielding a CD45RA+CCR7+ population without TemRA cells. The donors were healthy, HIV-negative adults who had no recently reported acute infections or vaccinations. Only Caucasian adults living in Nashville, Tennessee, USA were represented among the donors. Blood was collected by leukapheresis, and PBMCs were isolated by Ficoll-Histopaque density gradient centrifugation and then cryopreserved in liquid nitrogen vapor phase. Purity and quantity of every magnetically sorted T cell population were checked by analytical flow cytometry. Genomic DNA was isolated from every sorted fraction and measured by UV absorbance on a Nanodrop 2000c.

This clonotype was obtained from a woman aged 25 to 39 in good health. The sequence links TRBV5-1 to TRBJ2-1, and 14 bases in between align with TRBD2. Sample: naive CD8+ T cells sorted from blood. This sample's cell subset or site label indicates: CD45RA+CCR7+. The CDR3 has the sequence CASSSLGLAGGSYNEQFF. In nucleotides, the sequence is TGCGCCAGCAGCTCCCTCGGACTAGCGGGAGGTTCCTACAATGAGCAGTTCTTC.